The rows below give T cell receptor beta chains drawn from one sample of a study of blood T cell repertoires in COVID-19. Some clones are missing from TCRdb's copy, which holds only in-frame ones; the method was immunoSEQ multiplex PCR. This repertoire shows over 200,000 clones, roughly four fifths found once; its top ten account for around 2.3%. Sequenced: peripheral blood. Source of these receptors: a woman aged 35 to 49 with active or convalescent COVID-19. CDR3s include the opening cysteine and the closing phenylalanine or tryptophan. A D gene is named only where the DNA matches it firmly. Size is stated for part of the rows, as once, few or many counts, or as a class when the clone is expanded.

size	J	D	V	length	DNA	CDR3
-	TRBJ2-2	-	TRBV7-9	15	TGTGCCAGCAGCCAGGACAGCGGAAACACCGGGGAGCTGTTTTTT	CASSQDSGNTGELFF
-	TRBJ2-7	-	TRBV5-4	14	TGTGCCAGCAGCTTGGAAGTAGCCACCTACGAGCAGTACTTC	CASSLEVATYEQYF
-	TRBJ1-6	-	TRBV24-1	14	TGTGCCACCAGTGATAATGGCTGGGGCTCACCCCTCCACTTT	CATSDNGWGSPLHF
-	TRBJ1-1	TRBD1	TRBV10-3	13	TGTGCCATCAGTGAGTCAGGGACAGGGAGGGCTTTCTTT	CAISESGTGRAFF
-	TRBJ2-1	TRBD1	TRBV7-3	15	TGTGCCAGCAGCTTAGGACAGGGTTACTACAATGAGCAGTTCTTC	CASSLGQGYYNEQFF
once	TRBJ1-2	-	TRBV30	16	TGTGCCTGGAGTGTACGTGGGGGCACCCTTAACTATGGCTACACCTTC	CAWSVRGGTLNYGYTF
few	TRBJ1-4	TRBD1	TRBV5-1	14	TGCGCCAGCAGCGATGACAGGGGCGGGGAGAAACTGTTTTTT	CASSDDRGGEKLFF
-	TRBJ2-3	TRBD2	TRBV7-2	15	TGTGCCAGCAGGCTAGCGGGGGGGCGCGTAGATACGCAGTATTTT	CASRLAGGRVDTQYF
-	TRBJ1-4	-	TRBV7-6	15	TGTGCCAGCAGCTTAGGTGTAACTACTAATGAAAAACTGTTTTTT	CASSLGVTTNEKLFF
-	TRBJ1-6	TRBD1	TRBV18	15	TGTGCCAGCTCACCGGGACAGGGTTATAATTCACCCCTCCACTTT	CASSPGQGYNSPLHF
-	TRBJ2-5	-	TRBV19	13	TGTGCCACGGGGGTCCTTAGTGGGGAGACCCAGTACTTC	CATGVLSGETQYF
-	TRBJ1-4	-	TRBV19	13	TGTGCCAGTAGTCACCCCGGGAGGGAAAAACTGTTTTTT	CASSHPGREKLFF
-	TRBJ2-5	TRBD2	TRBV6-2/TRBV6-3	18	TGTGCCAGCAGTTACCTCAAGGGAATTACGGGGGGTGGAGAGACCCAGTACTTC	CASSYLKGITGGGETQYF
-	TRBJ1-3	TRBD1	TRBV4-3	17	TGCGCCAGCAGCCAGGAAGGTAACAGGGGGCGAGGAAACACCATATATTTT	CASSQEGNRGRGNTIYF
-	TRBJ1-2	TRBD1	TRBV19	18	TGTGCCAGTAGTATCCCCCCGGCCAGGGGGCGAACCTTCTATGGCTACACCTTC	CASSIPPARGRTFYGYTF
-	TRBJ2-6	-	TRBV3-1/TRBV3-2	18	TGTGCCAGCAGCCCTGCTCCGGGACAAAGCTCTGGGGCCAACGTCCTGACTTTC	CASSPAPGQSSGANVLTF
once	TRBJ1-1	-	TRBV10-3	14	TGTGCCATCAGTGAGAGGAGGGGTCGGACTGAAGCTTTCTTT	CAISERRGRTEAFF
-	TRBJ1-1	-	TRBV20-1	10	TGCAGTCCGCGGCCGACTGAAGCTTTCTTT	CSPRPTEAFF
few	TRBJ2-2	-	TRBV2	13	TGTGCCAGCAGTGACCGTATTACCGGGGAGCTGTTTTTT	CASSDRITGELFF
-	TRBJ1-1	TRBD1	TRBV9	16	TGTGCCAGCAGCGTAGTGGGACAGGGGGCTTACGCTGAAGCTTTCTTT	CASSVVGQGAYAEAFF
few	TRBJ1-6	-	TRBV5-1	14	TGCGCCAGCCACCCGGGAGAATATAATTCACCCCTCCACTTT	CASHPGEYNSPLHF
-	TRBJ1-2	-	TRBV7-2	16	TGTGCCAGCAGCCATGCTGGACAGTCTGCTAACTATGGCTACACCTTC	CASSHAGQSANYGYTF
-	TRBJ1-5	-	TRBV28	16	TGTGCCAGCACCATTCGCACCGGGACAATCTATCAGCCCCAGCATTTT	CASTIRTGTIYQPQHF
-	TRBJ2-1	TRBD2	TRBV7-2	15	TGTGCCAGCAGCGAATTTAGCGGGAGCTACAATGAGCAGTTCTTC	CASSEFSGSYNEQFF
-	TRBJ2-1	-	TRBV28	17	TGTGCCAGCATCCCTTCTTCGGGATCCTCCCCAAGAAATGAGCAGTTCTTC	CASIPSSGSSPRNEQFF
-	TRBJ1-3	TRBD1	TRBV19	15	TGTGCCAGTAGTCCTGACAGGGACTCTGGAAACACCATATATTTT	CASSPDRDSGNTIYF
-	TRBJ2-7	-	TRBV5-1	14	TGCGCCAGCAGCTCTAGACGGCAGAGCTACGAGCAGTACTTC	CASSSRRQSYEQYF
-	TRBJ2-3	TRBD1	TRBV5-1	15	TGCGCCAGCAGCTGGACAGGGGGTCAGGGGGATACGCAGTATTTT	CASSWTGGQGDTQYF
-	TRBJ2-5	TRBD2	TRBV5-1	16	TGCGCCAGCAGCCACTTGACTAGCGGGAGTATCGAGACCCAGTACTTC	CASSHLTSGSIETQYF
-	TRBJ2-7	TRBD1	TRBV27	17	TGTGCCAGCAGTTTATCGACCGGACAGGGAAGACCCTACGAGCAGTACTTC	CASSLSTGQGRPYEQYF
-	TRBJ2-5	-	TRBV4-1	15	TGCGCCAGCAGCCAAGAATGGCAGTCCCAAGAGACCCAGTACTTC	CASSQEWQSQETQYF
-	TRBJ1-2	TRBD1	TRBV6-5	15	TGTGCCAGCACTGCCAGGACAGGGGGAAACTATGGCTACACCTTC	CASTARTGGNYGYTF
-	TRBJ2-1	TRBD2	TRBV3-1/TRBV3-2	16	TGTGCCAGCAGCCAAGGACTAGCGAGCTCCTACAATGAGCAGTTCTTC	CASSQGLASSYNEQFF
-	TRBJ2-6	TRBD1	TRBV9	16	TGTGCCAGCAGCTCGGACAGGAGCTCTGGGGCCAACGTCCTGACTTTC	CASSSDRSSGANVLTF
-	TRBJ2-7	-	TRBV11-2	14	TGTGCCAGCAGCTTACCCGGCAGGGACTACGAGCAGTACTTC	CASSLPGRDYEQYF
-	TRBJ1-2	-	TRBV28	17	TGTGCCAGCAGTTCGGGGGGGGTGTTAGTGATTAAAGATGGCTACACCTTC	CASSSGGVLVIKDGYTF
-	TRBJ1-2	TRBD1	TRBV7-6	14	TGTGCCAGCAGGGCGGACAGGGGAGACTATGGCTACACCTTC	CASRADRGDYGYTF
few	TRBJ1-1	-	TRBV19	15	TGTGCCAGTACCCAAAACTTCTTTCCGAACACTGAAGCTTTCTTT	CASTQNFFPNTEAFF
-	TRBJ1-2	TRBD1	TRBV7-2	14	TGTGCCAGCAGCCCAGAGGCAGGGGGCGAAGGCTACACCTTC	CASSPEAGGEGYTF
-	TRBJ1-2	TRBD1	TRBV24-1	13	TGTGCCACTGGGGACAGGGCGAGCTATGGCTACACCTTC	CATGDRASYGYTF
-	TRBJ1-1	-	TRBV16	12	TGTGCCAGCAGCCAAGGTCAACAAAAAGCTTTCTTT	CASSQGQQKAFF
-	TRBJ1-2	-	TRBV11-2	13	TGTGCCAGCAGCTTAGGCGGGGTCCGGGGCTACACCTTC	CASSLGGVRGYTF
-	TRBJ2-1	-	TRBV6-1	13	TGTGCCAGCAGTGAATCCCCGGGGAATGAGCAGTTCTTC	CASSESPGNEQFF
once	TRBJ1-1	-	TRBV2	11	TGTGCCAGCAGTGGAAGCCTTGAAGCTTTCTTT	CASSGSLEAFF
-	TRBJ2-3	TRBD2	TRBV2	15	TGTGCCAGCCCTAGCGGGAGTAGCATTACAGATACGCAGTATTTT	CASPSGSSITDTQYF
-	TRBJ1-4	-	TRBV6-5	16	TGTGCCAGCAGTTACGCACGAGGGGGAGGGGATGAAAAACTGTTTTTT	CASSYARGGGDEKLFF
-	TRBJ2-7	TRBD1	TRBV25-1	15	TGTGCCAGCAGTGAACCGGACAGGGGGCTAGACGAGCAGTACTTC	CASSEPDRGLDEQYF
-	TRBJ1-1	-	TRBV28	15	TGTGCCAGCAGTTTAGCTGTCAGGGTCGGCGATGAAGCTTTCTTT	CASSLAVRVGDEAFF
-	TRBJ2-7	-	TRBV6-2/TRBV6-3	12	TGTGCCAGCAGTTACCTCAGGGACGAGCAGTACTTC	CASSYLRDEQYF
-	TRBJ2-2	-	TRBV3-1/TRBV3-2	14	TGTGCCTCAGGGGTAGCCGGGGCCGCCGGGGAGCTGTTTTTT	CASGVAGAAGELFF
-	TRBJ1-6	-	TRBV28	15	TGTGCCAGCAGTTTAAGGGGCACCTATAATTCACCCCTCCACTTT	CASSLRGTYNSPLHF
-	TRBJ1-4	-	TRBV9	17	TGTGCCAGCAGCACGTACCGGGAGGGGCAAACTAATGAAAAACTGTTTTTT	CASSTYREGQTNEKLFF
-	TRBJ1-6	TRBD1	TRBV7-2	15	TGTGCCAGCAGCTGGACAGGGGGTGCCAACTCACCCCTCCACTTT	CASSWTGGANSPLHF
-	TRBJ1-5	TRBD1	TRBV27	15	TGTGCCAGCAGTTTAGTGCAGGGGGATGATCAGCCCCAGCATTTT	CASSLVQGDDQPQHF
-	TRBJ1-2	-	TRBV14	15	TGTGCCAGCAGCCAAGATCATCAGGGCTACTATGGCTACACCTTC	CASSQDHQGYYGYTF
-	TRBJ2-5	TRBD2	TRBV9	19	TGTGCCAGCAGCGCCTCACTAGCGGGGGGACCATTGGGGCTAGAGACCCAGTACTTC	CASSASLAGGPLGLETQYF